This T cell receptor beta chain was documented in a study of blood T cell repertoires in COVID-19. Participant age was about 18 to 100 years, and participants resided in approximately 24 US areas. Which cohort a participant joined came from the clinical history participants gave. Cohort 3 donors counted as recovered after two negative PCRs, clearance, or resolved symptoms. In the authors' workflow: Reference gene primers were amplified, and this amplification served to estimate nucleated cell counts. The repertoire was sequenced with immunoSEQ multiplex PCR; TCRdb's copy has only in-frame clones and lacks some. Clone size and V and J calls were adopted from that table, with D and trimming inferred from the DNA. The table includes roughly 220,000 clones, about 87% detected once. V lost 0 bases and J 0 bases, leaving 8 bases between the germline ends. Germline V gene lookup returns CDR1 SGHRS and CDR2 YFSETQ. CDR3 length: 15 residues.

The sample taken for sequencing was PBMCs or T cells enriched from blood (not recorded which). The TCR comes from a woman in her 30s who had recovered from COVID-19. The chain joins TRBV5-1 to TRBJ2-3; D unresolved. The CDR3 loop reads CASSLAGMSTDTQYF. CDR3 DNA sequence: TGCGCCAGCAGCTTGGCCGGTATGAGCACAGATACGCAGTATTTT.